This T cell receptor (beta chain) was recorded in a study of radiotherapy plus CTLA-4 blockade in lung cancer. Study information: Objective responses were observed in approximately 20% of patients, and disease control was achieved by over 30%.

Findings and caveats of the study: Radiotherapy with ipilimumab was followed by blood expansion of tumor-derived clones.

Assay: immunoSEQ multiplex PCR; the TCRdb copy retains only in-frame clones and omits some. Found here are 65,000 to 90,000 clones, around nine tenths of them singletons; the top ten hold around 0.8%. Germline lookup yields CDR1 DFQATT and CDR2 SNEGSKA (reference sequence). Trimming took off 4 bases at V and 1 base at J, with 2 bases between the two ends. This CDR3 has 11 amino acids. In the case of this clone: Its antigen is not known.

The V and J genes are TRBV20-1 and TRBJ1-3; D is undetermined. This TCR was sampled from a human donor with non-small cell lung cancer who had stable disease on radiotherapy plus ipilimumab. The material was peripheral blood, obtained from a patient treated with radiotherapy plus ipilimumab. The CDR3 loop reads CSATSGNTIYF. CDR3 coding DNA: TGCAGTGCTACTTCTGGAAACACCATATATTTT.